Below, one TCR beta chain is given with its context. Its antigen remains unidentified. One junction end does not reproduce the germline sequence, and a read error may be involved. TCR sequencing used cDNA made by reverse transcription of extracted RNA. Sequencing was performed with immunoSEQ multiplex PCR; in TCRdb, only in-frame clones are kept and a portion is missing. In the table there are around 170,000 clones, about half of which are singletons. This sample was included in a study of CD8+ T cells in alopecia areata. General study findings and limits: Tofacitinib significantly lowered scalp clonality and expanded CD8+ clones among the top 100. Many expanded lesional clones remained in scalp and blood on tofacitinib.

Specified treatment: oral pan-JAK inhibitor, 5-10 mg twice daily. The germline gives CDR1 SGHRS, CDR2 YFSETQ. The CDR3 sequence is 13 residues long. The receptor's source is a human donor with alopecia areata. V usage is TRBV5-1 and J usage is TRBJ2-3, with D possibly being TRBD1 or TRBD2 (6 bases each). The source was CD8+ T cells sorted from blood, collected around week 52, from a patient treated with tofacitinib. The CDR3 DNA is TGCGCCAGCAGCTTGGAGGGGGGCGGCATCACATCTTTT. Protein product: CASSLEGGGITSF.